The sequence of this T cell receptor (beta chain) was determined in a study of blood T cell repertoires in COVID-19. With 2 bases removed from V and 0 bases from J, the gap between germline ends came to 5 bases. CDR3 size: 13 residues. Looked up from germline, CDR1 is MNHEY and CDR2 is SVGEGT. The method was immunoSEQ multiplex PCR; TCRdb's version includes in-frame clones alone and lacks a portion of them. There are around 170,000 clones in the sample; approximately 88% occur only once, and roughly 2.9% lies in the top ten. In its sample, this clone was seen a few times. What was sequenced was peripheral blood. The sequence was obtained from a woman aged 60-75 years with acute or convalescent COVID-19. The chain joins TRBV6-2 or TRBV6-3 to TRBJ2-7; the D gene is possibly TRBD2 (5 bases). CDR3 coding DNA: TGTGCCAGCAGTTACGGACTCTCCTACGAGCAGTACTTC. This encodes CASSYGLSYEQYF.